In this sample, the clone carrying this T cell receptor beta chain turned up once. These data belong to a study of blood T cell repertoires in COVID-19. Study-level information: There were acute and convalescent COVID-19 samples, and they came from the United States, Italy and Spain.

Participants, about 18 to 100 years old, spanned approximately 26 US areas. Participants' reported clinical history set cohort assignment. Libraries were prepared by immunoSEQ multiplex PCR; TCRdb keeps only in-frame clonotypes and omits some of them. The data hold 320,000 or so clones, with 85% observed a single time. The germline V gene encodes CDR1 MNHEY and CDR2 SVGAGI. V dropped 10 bases and J dropped 6; count of bases not matched to a gene: 17. This CDR3 has 15 residues. This sequence joins TRBV6-5 and TRBJ1-2; 7 bases match TRBD1. The sample taken for sequencing was PBMCs or T cells enriched from blood (not recorded which). This clonotype was sampled from a woman aged 25 to 45 who had been exposed to COVID-19. The DNA of the CDR3 is TGTGCCACCACCGATCCGACAGGGCTTATCCATGGCTACACCTTC. Its translation: CATTDPTGLIHGYTF.